The next 8 T cell receptor beta chains were all read from a single sample in a study of regulatory T cells in long-lasting Graves disease. Specified time point: persistent/refractory GD, antithyroid drugs over 5 years with positive TRAb. The TCR library was made from RNA that had been extracted from PBMCs in TRIzol. Both iRepertoire HTBI primers and Arm-PCR of CDR3 regions were used to build the TCR beta libraries. Via MiXCR, TCRdb re-called the multiplex PCR reads, giving one row per CDR3 protein. The data hold a few hundred thousand distinct CDR3 sequences, with around 20% observed a single time. The sequencing used peripheral blood mononuclear cells (PBMCs), collected when the disease was refractory, from a patient treated with antithyroid drugs. These receptors originate from a female donor with Graves disease.

This clonotype was observed a few times. V is TRBV2 and J is TRBJ2-7; D possibly corresponds to TRBD2 (6 bases). The CDR3 is 12 amino acids. Germline assignment: CDR1 SNHLY and CDR2 FYNNEI. Trimming took off 5 bases at V and 12 bases at J, with 17 bases between the two ends. For the CDR3, the DNA is TGTGCCAGCAGTCCCGGGGGAAATCTACGGTACTTC. Translation: CASSPGGNLRYF.

This clonotype appeared once. The chain links TRBV7-9 to TRBJ2-2, with D maybe TRBD1 (6 bases). Germline V gene lookup returns CDR1 SEHNR and CDR2 FQNEAQ (reference sequence). The CDR3 has 17 amino acids. Trimming left V 6 bases short and J 6 bases short, with 23 bases between. The CDR3 sequence: CASRLRIGDKGSGELFF. Written as DNA, the CDR3 is TGTGCCAGCAGACTAAGGATTGGGGACAAAGGGTCCGGGGAGCTGTTTTTT.

This clonotype was found many times. The rearrangement links TRBV28 to TRBJ1-2, with D possibly matching TRBD1 (6 bases). The CDR3 contains 11 residues. Trimming cost V 9 bases and J 5 bases, with 10 bases left between them. Germline V CDR1 and CDR2: MDHEN, SYDVKM. The CDR3 loop reads CASERGYGYTF. The DNA of the CDR3 is TGTGCCAGTGAGAGGGGGTATGGCTACACCTTC.

This clonotype was counted many times. This chain uses TRBV7-2 with TRBJ1-2; D unresolved. Looked up from germline, CDR1 is SGHTA and CDR2 is FQGNSA. This CDR3 has 16 amino acids. Trimming pared 0 bases from V and 5 bases from J, leaving 16 bases between. CDR3 in amino acids: CASSLAVLNDKYGYTF. The CDR3 nucleotides read TGTGCCAGCAGCTTAGCGGTGTTGAATGATAAATATGGCTACACCTTC.

V is TRBV7-8 and J is TRBJ1-2, with TRBD1 identical over 8 bases. The CDR3 is 15 residues long. J gave up 8 bases and V 0 bases, and 8 bases lay outside the gene matches. In germline, CDR1 is SGHVS, CDR2 FQNEAQ. The CDR3 sequence: CASSLATGTGAGYTF. The CDR3 region has the DNA TGTGCCAGCAGCTTAGCGACGGGGACAGGTGCCGGCTACACCTTC.

This chain connects TRBV7-9 to TRBJ2-4; D is uncertain. Per germline, CDR1 SEHNR and CDR2 FQNEAQ (reference sequence). CDR3 length equals 15 residues. Trimming cost V 8 bases and J 13 bases, with 27 bases left between them. The CDR3, as DNA: TGTGCCAGCTCCACAACCCAGTCAAGGATTGATGACCAGTACTTC. Its translation: CASSTTQSRIDDQYF.

Only a few counts were recorded for this clonotype. V gene TRBV5-1 combines with J gene TRBJ2-5, with D perhaps matching TRBD1 or TRBD2 (7 bases each). V was shortened by 8 bases and J by 4 bases, with 15 bases between the two germline ends. Germline V gene lookup returns CDR1 SGHRS and CDR2 YFSETQ. The CDR3 consists of 13 residues. CDR3: CASSRGGGETQYF. The CDR3 DNA reads as TGCGCCAGTTCCAGGGGGGGAGGAGAGACCCAGTACTTC.

This clonotype was observed a handful of times. The CDR3 protein is CASRGDSQSAYEQYF. The CDR3 DNA reads as TGTGCCAGCAGGGGGGACAGCCAGTCTGCCTACGAGCAGTACTTC. The genes are TRBV2 and TRBJ2-7; 7 nucleotides agree with TRBD1. This CDR3 has 15 amino acids. Trimming took 6 bases from V and 2 from J; bases not matched to a gene: 10. Germline CDR1 reads SNHLY; CDR2 reads FYNNEI.